The 5 T cell receptor beta chains listed next were all sequenced from one sample in a study of shared clonotypes between healthy human individuals. The repertoire was sequenced with immunoSEQ multiplex PCR; TCRdb's copy has only in-frame clones and lacks some. The sample carries 2,100,000 or so clones, roughly 95% recorded once. Sequenced sample: naive CD4+ T cells sorted from blood. Subset defined: CD45RA+ positively selected. These receptors all come from a man aged 18-30 years in good health.

The chain uses TRBV5-1 and TRBJ1-4; the D is unclear. CDR3 length: 16 residues. Germline V gene sequence: CDR1 SGHRS, CDR2 YFSETQ. With 0 bases removed from V and 0 bases from J, the gap between germline ends came to 9 bases. The DNA of the CDR3 is TGCGCCAGCAGCTTGGCTGCAACCGCAACTAATGAAAAACTGTTTTTT. Encoded protein: CASSLAATATNEKLFF.

The rearrangement uses TRBV7-2 and TRBJ2-7; no clear D gene. Trimming removed 5 bases at V and 1 base at J, with 15 bases between. The CDR3 is made up of 15 amino acids. The germline V gene has CDR1 SGHTA and CDR2 FQGNSA. The CDR3 nucleotides are TGTGCCAGCAGCATAGGGCGCTCAGCTTCCTACGAGCAGTACTTC. Translation: CASSIGRSASYEQYF.

J is TRBJ1-1 and V is TRBV10-1; D is unclear. This CDR3 spans 14 amino acids. Germline assignment: CDR1 WNHNN and CDR2 SYGVQD (reference sequence). Trimming took 0 bases from V and 0 from J, leaving 5 bases between them. The CDR3 region has the DNA TGCGCCAGCAGTGAGTCCCGGGTGAACACTGAAGCTTTCTTT. It is translated as CASSESRVNTEAFF.

V usage is TRBV6-5 and J usage is TRBJ1-5, with D tentatively TRBD1 (5 bases). This CDR3 region has 14 residues. V shed 5 bases and J shed 1 base, with 9 bases lying between them. CDR1 and CDR2 from the germline V gene are MNHEY and SVGAGI. This CDR3 is CASSQGRSNQPQHF. The CDR3 nucleotides are TGTGCCAGCAGTCAGGGACGAAGCAATCAGCCCCAGCATTTT.

The rearrangement links TRBV13 to TRBJ2-1; the D call may be TRBD1 or TRBD2 (5 bases each). CDR3 length: 13 amino acids. Germline CDR1 PRHDT, CDR2 FYEKMQ (reference sequence). Trimming left V 1 base short and J 10 bases short, with 11 bases between. Here the CDR3 DNA reads TGTGCCAGCAGCTTAGCGCCGGGACGGGAGCAGTTCTTC. The encoded protein is CASSLAPGREQFF.